This section outlines one TCR beta chain sequence together with its context. The antigen is not known. The data derive from a study of Ad26.COV2.S vaccination and SARS-CoV-2 variants. Background on the study: Enrollment placed the donor in the COV1001 Ad26.COV2.S trial arm. Intramuscular Ad26.COV2.S at 5x10^10 or 1x10^11 viral particles. Whole-study findings and limits: Estimates derived from TCR breadth and depth analyses may have underestimated total T cell responses. Recipients of either vaccine or placebo displayed similar breadth of non-spike TCRs.

Treatment: roughly 18 received Ad26.COV2.S at low or high dose, single or two shots; about 5 received placebo; per-sample allocation not given. At day 63 after the first vaccine or placebo injection, samples were drawn. Trimming stripped 5 bases from V and 0 bases from J, with 13 bases between. Germline V lookup: CDR1 MGHDK, CDR2 SYGVNS. The CDR3 runs 15 residues. Produced via immunoSEQ multiplex PCR; TCRdb's table is partial and in-frame only. The table lists fewer than 800,000 clones, 89% of them singletons. The rearrangement links TRBV25-1 to TRBJ1-1; D is unresolved. This sample comprised peripheral blood, obtained in a trial of Ad26.COV2.S vaccine versus placebo. This receptor was identified in a person aged 18-60 years who received the Ad26.COV2.S COVID-19 vaccine or a placebo. This CDR3 is CASSPGGRMNTEAFF. CDR3 bases: TGTGCCAGCAGTCCCGGAGGAAGGATGAACACTGAAGCTTTCTTT.